These T cell receptor beta chains were read from a single sample in a study of blood T cell repertoires in COVID-19. Produced via immunoSEQ multiplex PCR; TCRdb's table is partial and in-frame only. The sample has roughly 88,000 clones, about 89% seen once. The sample comprised peripheral blood. The receptors shown here come from a woman aged 45 to 65 in a cohort sampled during active COVID-19. CDR3s include the opening cysteine and the closing phenylalanine or tryptophan. The D gene is left open where the match is weak. Clone size is shown for a subset of rows, as once, few, many or a class of expanded clone.

NA	TRBV4-1	NA	TRBJ2-5	CASSQGATGAQETQYF	TGCGCCAGCAGCCAAGGGGCAACTGGCGCCCAAGAGACCCAGTACTTC
NA	TRBV30	TRBD2	TRBJ2-1	CAWSGGAYYNEQFF	TGTGCCTGGAGCGGGGGGGCTTACTACAATGAGCAGTTCTTC
NA	TRBV15	NA	TRBJ1-1	CATSRVLENTEAFF	TGTGCCACCAGCAGAGTTCTAGAGAACACTGAAGCTTTCTTT
NA	TRBV27	NA	TRBJ2-1	CASSLSRMSSYNEQFF	TGTGCCAGCAGTTTATCGCGGATGAGCTCCTACAATGAGCAGTTCTTC
NA	TRBV29-1	NA	TRBJ2-2	CSVERQDSNTGELFF	TGCAGCGTTGAGAGACAGGATTCGAACACCGGGGAGCTGTTTTTT
NA	TRBV3-1/TRBV3-2	TRBD2	TRBJ2-5	CASSSWTSGGVETQYF	TGTGCCAGCAGCAGTTGGACTAGCGGGGGGGTGGAGACCCAGTACTTC
NA	TRBV7-3	NA	TRBJ2-1	CASSSRRGGNEQFF	TGTGCCAGCAGCTCCCGTAGGGGGGGCAATGAGCAGTTCTTC
NA	TRBV10-3	NA	TRBJ2-6	CAISASIQGAGANVLTF	TGTGCCATCAGTGCTTCTATACAGGGTGCTGGGGCCAACGTCCTGACTTTC
NA	TRBV4-2	TRBD2	TRBJ2-5	CASSQDASGEWETQYF	TGTGCCAGCAGCCAAGATGCTAGCGGGGAGTGGGAGACCCAGTACTTC
NA	TRBV20-1	NA	TRBJ2-2	CSASHGGSNTGELFF	TGCAGTGCTAGTCACGGGGGTTCGAACACCGGGGAGCTGTTTTTT
NA	TRBV4-1	NA	TRBJ2-7	CASSRELVGSYEQYF	TGCGCCAGCAGCCGCGAACTAGTCGGATCCTACGAGCAGTACTTC
NA	TRBV7-8	TRBD2	TRBJ2-6	CASSLAGGTSGANVLTF	TGTGCCAGCAGCTTAGCGGGGGGGACCTCTGGGGCCAACGTCCTGACTTTC
NA	TRBV5-1	TRBD1	TRBJ2-5	CASSGTGTGVETQYF	TGCGCCAGCAGCGGAACCGGGACAGGGGTTGAGACCCAGTACTTC
NA	TRBV28	NA	TRBJ2-5	CASSTPAGPAETQYF	TGTGCCAGCAGTACCCCTGCAGGGCCGGCGGAGACCCAGTACTTC
NA	TRBV5-1	NA	TRBJ2-1	CASSPGTPVDEQFF	TGCGCCAGCAGCCCAGGGACTCCAGTAGATGAGCAGTTCTTC
NA	TRBV24-1	NA	TRBJ2-1	CATSDLNREVQGQFF	TGTGCCACCAGTGATTTGAACCGTGAAGTACAGGGGCAGTTCTTC
NA	TRBV6-1	NA	TRBJ1-3	CASSEVRGNTIYF	TGTGCCAGCAGTGAAGTGCGGGGAAACACCATATATTTT
NA	TRBV15	TRBD1	TRBJ2-7	CATSARDRIYEQYF	TGTGCCACCAGCGCACGGGACAGGATATACGAGCAGTACTTC
NA	TRBV2	TRBD2	TRBJ2-5	CASSPWTSEQETQYF	TGTGCCAGCAGCCCTTGGACTAGCGAACAAGAGACCCAGTACTTC
NA	TRBV6-6	TRBD2	TRBJ2-7	CASSLSSGGAYEQYF	TGTGCCAGCAGTCTCTCTAGCGGGGGGGCTTACGAGCAGTACTTC
NA	TRBV7-9	NA	TRBJ1-4	CASSHSEAPGQKLFF	TGTGCCAGCAGCCACTCGGAGGCCCCCGGGCAAAAACTGTTTTTT
once	TRBV6-6	NA	TRBJ1-2	CASSYVTPTYGYTF	TGTGCCAGCAGTTACGTGACACCTACCTATGGCTACACCTTC
NA	TRBV11-2	TRBD2	TRBJ2-3	CASSSLNRLREGRGDTQYF	TGTGCCAGCAGCTCACTAAACCGTCTACGGGAGGGCCGGGGGGATACGCAGTATTTT
NA	TRBV5-1	NA	TRBJ1-4	CASTGGAGEKLFF	TGCGCCAGCACCGGTGGGGCCGGAGAAAAACTGTTTTTT
few	TRBV4-2	TRBD1	TRBJ1-3	CASSQVGQVLSGNTIYF	TGTGCCAGCAGCCAAGTTGGACAGGTTCTCTCTGGAAACACCATATATTTT
once	TRBV25-1	NA	TRBJ2-2	CASSAWSMNTGELFF	TGTGCCAGCAGTGCATGGAGCATGAACACCGGGGAGCTGTTTTTT
NA	TRBV18	TRBD1	TRBJ1-4	CASSPGTANEKLFF	TGTGCCAGCTCACCCGGGACAGCTAATGAAAAACTGTTTTTT
NA	TRBV19	TRBD2	TRBJ2-3	CASSLVAGLSDTQYF	TGTGCCAGTAGTCTCGTAGCGGGGTTGTCAGATACGCAGTATTTT
NA	TRBV6-5	NA	TRBJ1-2	CASSAVRGNYGYTF	TGTGCCAGCAGCGCCGTTAGAGGGAACTATGGCTACACCTTC
NA	TRBV5-1	NA	TRBJ1-6	CASSFGVTGNSPLHF	TGCGCCAGCAGCTTTGGAGTAACAGGGAATTCACCCCTCCACTTT
NA	TRBV11-3	NA	TRBJ2-7	CASSLRFTYEQYF	TGTGCCAGCAGCTTACGGTTCACCTACGAGCAGTACTTC
NA	TRBV6-5	NA	TRBJ1-2	CASRSRGNYGYTF	TGTGCCAGCCGTTCCAGGGGTAACTATGGCTACACCTTC
NA	TRBV5-1	NA	TRBJ2-5	CASAAGAGQETQYF	TGCGCCAGCGCCGCAGGGGCAGGACAAGAGACCCAGTACTTC
NA	TRBV5-1	TRBD1	TRBJ1-2	CASSPPNTPSTGGFGYTF	TGCGCCAGCAGCCCGCCGAATACTCCCTCGACAGGGGGCTTTGGCTACACCTTC
NA	TRBV2	TRBD1	TRBJ1-2	CASSLGQMNGYTF	TGTGCCAGCAGTCTGGGACAGATGAATGGCTACACCTTC
NA	TRBV7-3	TRBD2	TRBJ2-1	CASSLLAGSSYNEQFF	TGTGCCAGCAGCTTACTAGCGGGGAGCTCCTACAATGAGCAGTTCTTC
NA	TRBV19	NA	TRBJ2-1	CASSKGAGNEQFF	TGTGCCAGTAGTAAGGGGGCGGGGAATGAGCAGTTCTTC
NA	TRBV9	TRBD2	TRBJ2-3	CASSMSGARVDTQYF	TGTGCCAGCAGCATGAGCGGGGCCCGGGTAGATACGCAGTATTTT
NA	TRBV6-2/TRBV6-3	NA	TRBJ2-1	CASSPRRLAIYNEQFF	TGTGCCAGCAGTCCCAGGAGGCTAGCGATTTACAATGAGCAGTTCTTC
few	TRBV5-5	NA	TRBJ2-7	CASSLLDRNYEQYF	TGTGCCAGCAGCTTGTTAGACAGGAACTACGAGCAGTACTTC
NA	TRBV6-2/TRBV6-3	TRBD2	TRBJ2-1	CASSYSVGRFGLAGGYNEQFF	TGTGCCAGCAGTTACAGTGTTGGGAGATTCGGACTAGCGGGAGGATACAATGAGCAGTTCTTC
NA	TRBV6-5	TRBD1	TRBJ1-3	CASSSSGGAGNTIYF	TGTGCCAGCAGTTCTTCAGGGGGCGCTGGAAACACCATATATTTT
NA	TRBV15	NA	TRBJ2-1	CATSRATSSYNEQFF	TGTGCCACCAGCAGAGCGACTAGCTCCTACAATGAGCAGTTCTTC
NA	TRBV20-1	NA	TRBJ1-2	CSARQGYTF	TGCAGTGCTAGACAGGGATACACCTTC
NA	TRBV18	NA	TRBJ1-3	CASSPRPTGAGNTIYF	TGTGCCAGCTCACCACGCCCGACAGGAGCTGGAAACACCATATATTTT
NA	TRBV5-1	NA	TRBJ1-4	CASRNGPQGGEKLFF	TGCGCCAGCAGGAACGGCCCCCAAGGGGGTGAAAAACTGTTTTTT
few	TRBV28	TRBD2	TRBJ2-1	CASSLGSTGLAGGEQFF	TGTGCCAGCAGTTTAGGGTCCACGGGACTAGCTGGGGGTGAGCAGTTCTTC
NA	TRBV6-6	NA	TRBJ2-3	CASSYRLDTQYF	TGTGCCAGCAGTTACCGGTTGGATACGCAGTATTTT
NA	TRBV19	TRBD1	TRBJ1-6	CASQGWGTGTELSSSPLHF	TGTGCCAGCCAAGGCTGGGGGACAGGGACCGAACTTTCATCCTCACCCCTCCACTTT
NA	TRBV7-7	TRBD2	TRBJ2-5	CASSQLGGETQYF	TGTGCTAGCAGCCAATTGGGAGGGGAGACCCAGTACTTC
NA	TRBV4-1	TRBD1	TRBJ2-3	CASSQGTGSTDTQYF	TGCGCCAGCAGCCAAGGGACAGGTAGCACAGATACGCAGTATTTT
NA	TRBV29-1	NA	TRBJ1-4	CSVDIQGGEKLFF	TGCAGCGTCGACATCCAGGGAGGAGAAAAACTGTTTTTT
NA	TRBV5-1	NA	TRBJ1-1	CASTRQPNLMNTEAFF	TGCGCCAGCACTAGACAGCCAAATCTTATGAACACTGAAGCTTTCTTT
NA	TRBV18	TRBD2	TRBJ2-1	CASSFSGGAYNEQFF	TGTGCCAGCTCGTTTAGCGGGGGGGCCTACAATGAGCAGTTCTTC
NA	TRBV28	TRBD1	TRBJ2-1	CASSPPGGYYNEQFF	TGTGCCAGCAGTCCCCCAGGGGGCTACTACAATGAGCAGTTCTTC
NA	TRBV5-1	NA	TRBJ2-1	CASSLGGLSYNEQFF	TGCGCCAGCAGCTTGGGGGGGCTGTCCTACAATGAGCAGTTCTTC
few	TRBV7-9	NA	TRBJ2-7	CASSSSVGQIIYEQYF	TGTGCCAGCAGCTCCTCCGTTGGACAGATAATCTACGAGCAGTACTTC